These T cell receptor beta chains were read from a single sample in a study of cytomegalovirus exposure and HLA in healthy donors. Profiled with immunoSEQ multiplex PCR; TCRdb holds only in-frame clones, not every one. The sample lists around 100,000 clones, about 59% seen once, with less than 4.5% in the top ten. Sequences were obtained from PBMCs. These receptors came from a man aged 25 to 40 in good health and CMV-seropositive. Both conserved end residues are part of each CDR3. Each record gives: CDR3 length, V gene, J gene, clone size, D gene, CDR3 protein, CDR3 DNA. The D gene is left open where the match is weak. Size tells how often a clone was seen (once, few, many) or the class of an expanded clone, and some rows leave it out.

length: 13
V: TRBV2
J: TRBJ1-5
size: NA
D: NA
CDR3: CASSGIGDQPQHF
DNA: TGTGCCAGCAGTGGGATCGGGGATCAGCCCCAGCATTTT

length: 15
V: TRBV4-1
J: TRBJ1-1
size: NA
D: NA
CDR3: CASSPGGGRETEAFF
DNA: TGCGCCAGCAGCCCTGGCGGGGGCAGGGAGACTGAAGCTTTCTTT

length: 13
V: TRBV7-2
J: TRBJ1-1
size: few
D: NA
CDR3: CASSFTVNTEAFF
DNA: TGTGCCAGCAGCTTTACAGTGAACACTGAAGCTTTCTTT

length: 13
V: TRBV30
J: TRBJ2-7
size: NA
D: NA
CDR3: CAWSVVLFYEQYF
DNA: TGTGCCTGGAGCGTAGTCCTTTTCTACGAGCAGTACTTC

length: 14
V: TRBV29-1
J: TRBJ1-1
size: few
D: NA
CDR3: CSGKRGATNTEAFF
DNA: TGCAGCGGTAAGCGGGGGGCAACGAACACTGAAGCTTTCTTT

length: 15
V: TRBV18
J: TRBJ2-7
size: few
D: TRBD1
CDR3: CASSPAGQVVYEQYF
DNA: TGTGCCAGCTCACCAGCGGGACAGGTTGTCTACGAGCAGTACTTC

length: 13
V: TRBV6-1
J: TRBJ2-7
size: NA
D: NA
CDR3: CASRDRNNGEQYF
DNA: TGTGCCAGCAGAGACCGGAACAACGGGGAGCAGTACTTC

length: 15
V: TRBV19
J: TRBJ1-6
size: NA
D: TRBD1
CDR3: CASTGTGGRNSPLHF
DNA: TGTGCCAGTACTGGGACAGGGGGAAGAAATTCACCCCTCCACTTT

length: 15
V: TRBV7-8
J: TRBJ2-7
size: NA
D: NA
CDR3: CASSSHRVTRDEQYF
DNA: TGTGCCAGCAGCTCCCATAGGGTTACTAGGGACGAGCAGTACTTC

length: 17
V: TRBV5-1
J: TRBJ2-6
size: few
D: TRBD1
CDR3: CASSPSRDRSGANVLTF
DNA: TGCGCCAGCAGCCCGTCCCGGGACAGGTCTGGGGCCAACGTCCTGACTTTC

length: 15
V: TRBV5-1
J: TRBJ1-4
size: NA
D: TRBD1
CDR3: CASSASAGGEEKLFF
DNA: TGCGCCAGCAGCGCCTCGGCAGGGGGTGAGGAAAAACTGTTTTTT

length: 15
V: TRBV5-5
J: TRBJ1-5
size: NA
D: TRBD1
CDR3: CASSRVTGWDQPQHF
DNA: TGTGCCAGCAGCCGGGTGACAGGGTGGGATCAGCCCCAGCATTTT

length: 16
V: TRBV25-1
J: TRBJ2-1
size: NA
D: NA
CDR3: CASSVGGALSYNEQFF
DNA: TGTGCCAGCAGTGTTGGGGGGGCCCTCTCCTACAATGAGCAGTTCTTC

length: 12
V: TRBV14
J: TRBJ1-2
size: NA
D: NA
CDR3: CASRHRDYGYTF
DNA: TGTGCCAGCAGACACCGGGACTATGGCTACACCTTC

length: 17
V: TRBV4-1
J: TRBJ1-3
size: NA
D: NA
CDR3: CASSRGGVVARGNTIYF
DNA: TGCGCCAGCAGCCGCGGGGGAGTGGTGGCAAGAGGAAACACCATATATTTT

length: 12
V: TRBV6-5
J: TRBJ2-7
size: NA
D: TRBD1
CDR3: CASLGQHYEQYF
DNA: TGTGCCAGCCTGGGACAGCACTACGAGCAGTACTTC

length: 14
V: TRBV19
J: TRBJ1-2
size: NA
D: TRBD1
CDR3: CARTPGGGLYGYTF
DNA: TGTGCCAGGACCCCAGGGGGCGGACTCTATGGCTACACCTTC

length: 15
V: TRBV18
J: TRBJ1-1
size: NA
D: NA
CDR3: CASSPSQDWSTEAFF
DNA: TGTGCCAGCTCACCATCACAGGATTGGAGCACTGAAGCTTTCTTT

length: 17
V: TRBV2
J: TRBJ2-5
size: NA
D: TRBD2
CDR3: CASSEGLAGVTGETQYF
DNA: TGTGCCAGCAGTGAAGGGCTAGCGGGGGTGACTGGGGAGACCCAGTACTTC

length: 15
V: TRBV5-6
J: TRBJ1-6
size: few
D: NA
CDR3: CASSLGEFPYSPLHF
DNA: TGTGCCAGCAGCTTAGGGGAATTCCCCTATTCACCCCTCCACTTT

length: 15
V: TRBV6-5
J: TRBJ1-3
size: NA
D: NA
CDR3: CASSGVTGFGNTIYF
DNA: TGTGCCAGCAGTGGAGTAACAGGGTTCGGAAACACCATATATTTT

length: 13
V: TRBV6-6
J: TRBJ2-7
size: NA
D: TRBD2
CDR3: CASTAGGSYEQYF
DNA: TGTGCCAGCACGGCGGGGGGTAGCTACGAGCAGTACTTC

length: 11
V: TRBV6-1
J: TRBJ2-7
size: NA
D: NA
CDR3: CASSDLYEQYF
DNA: TGTGCCAGCAGTGATCTTTACGAGCAGTACTTC